Detailed here is one T cell receptor (beta chain). Its antigen is currently unknown. This entry is derived from a study of cytomegalovirus exposure and HLA in healthy donors. In the study overall: The 120 or so validation repertoires used a platform that matched the one used for the approximately 670 first-cohort repertoires, as a later analysis reported. General observations from the study: Reports described diagnosis of cytomegalovirus status by the classifier as highly specific and sensitive.

With 9 bases removed from V and 4 bases from J, the gap between germline ends came to 20 bases. The CDR3 is 15 residues long. Germline assignment: CDR1 LNHDA and CDR2 SQIVND (reference sequence). The table came from immunoSEQ multiplex PCR; TCRdb's copy has only in-frame clones and leaves some out. The sample has approximately 56,000 clones, more than 80% seen once; the top ten hold 0.95% to 1.3%. The validation cohort, a group of 120 subjects, included the donors and was separate from the approximately 660-subject first cohort. The sample was PBMCs. The sequence came from a man between 18 and 35 years old in good health and CMV-seronegative. The chain joins TRBV19 to TRBJ2-3, with TRBD1 as a possible D gene (6 bases). CDR3 protein: CASAREVGAADTQYF. Written as DNA, the CDR3 is TGTGCCAGCGCTCGGGAAGTGGGGGCGGCAGATACGCAGTATTTT.